Shown below are 18 T cell receptor beta chains from a single sample sequenced in a study of cytotoxic CD8 clonotypes in ibrutinib-treated CLL. Only in-frame clones appear in the TCRdb table, and some are missing; sequencing was by immunoSEQ multiplex PCR. The repertoire holds 65,000 to 95,000 clones, with 85% to 90% as singletons. The specimen was PBMCs, collected before ibrutinib treatment. The receptors shown here come from a human donor with chronic lymphocytic leukemia.

This clone was recorded a few times. The chain uses TRBV11-2 and TRBJ1-2, with D perhaps matching TRBD1 (6 bases). CDR3 length equals 14 residues. The V end was cut by 5 bases, the J end by 3 bases, with 13 bases between. Germline CDR1 is SGHAT and CDR2 is FQNNGV. For the CDR3, the DNA is TGTGCCAGCAGCGCGACAGGTTCCTACTATGGCTACACCTTC. Its protein is CASSATGSYYGYTF. The variable domain in full, with the rest retrieved from reference TRBV11-2 and TRBJ1-2, is EAGVAQSPRYKIIEKRQSVAFWCNPISGHATLYWYQQILGQGPKLLIQFQNNGVVDDSQLPKDRFSAERLKGVDSTLKIQPAKLEDSAVYLCASSATGSYYGYTFGSGTRLTVV.

This clone has only one observation. This chain connects TRBV18 to TRBJ2-7, with TRBD1 as a possible D gene (6 bases). Trimming cost V 5 bases and J 1 base, with 9 bases left between them. CDR1 and CDR2 (germline): KGHSH, LQKENI. This CDR3 comprises 13 residues. CDR3 amino acids: CASSFGQSYEQYF. The DNA of the CDR3 is TGTGCCAGCTCATTTGGACAGTCCTACGAGCAGTACTTC.

The chain uses TRBV5-4 and TRBJ2-2, with 8 bases matching TRBD2. The CDR3 is 16 amino acids. Germline V CDR1 and CDR2: SGHNT, YYREEE (reference sequence). V gave up 3 bases and J gave up 0 bases; unmatched junction bases: 4. The CDR3: CASSSTGLANTGELFF. The CDR3 DNA sequence: TGTGCCAGCAGCTCGACGGGACTAGCGAACACCGGGGAGCTGTTTTTT.

The rearrangement joins TRBV27 to TRBJ1-2, with TRBD1 identical over 12 bases. CDR1 and CDR2 from the germline V gene are MNHEY and SMNVEV (reference sequence). CDR3 size: 17 residues. V lost 5 bases and J lost 5; bases outside the gene matches: 12. The CDR3 spells CASSPSGTGGFWYGYTF. The CDR3 DNA follows: TGTGCCAGCAGTCCCTCCGGGACAGGGGGCTTTTGGTATGGCTACACCTTC.

This chain's CDR3 is CASSITGSRSGNTIYF. CDR3 bases: TGTGCCAGCAGCATCACCGGATCCAGGTCTGGAAACACCATATATTTT. The chain combines TRBV7-2 with TRBJ1-3; D remains ambiguous. The CDR3 consists of 16 residues. Germline CDR1 and CDR2: SGHTA and FQGNSA. V lost 5 bases and J lost 1, with 15 bases in between.

The V gene is TRBV29-1, the J gene TRBJ1-1; D unresolved. The CDR3 covers 13 residues. The germline gives CDR1 SQVTM, CDR2 ANQGSEA. V lost 2 bases and J lost 0, with 7 bases in between. CDR3 in amino acids: CSVEPPVNTEAFF. CDR3 sequence (DNA): TGCAGCGTTGAACCCCCAGTGAACACTGAAGCTTTCTTT.

This chain connects TRBV7-3 to TRBJ2-1, with TRBD2 matching 11 bases. CDR3 size: 15 residues. Germline V gives CDR1 SGHTA, CDR2 FQGTGA. Unmatched junction bases numbered 5, after V lost 6 bases and J lost 4 bases. This chain's CDR3 is CASSSTSGNYNEQFF. The CDR3 bases are TGTGCCAGCAGTTCGACTAGCGGGAATTACAATGAGCAGTTCTTC.

V gene TRBV7-9 combines with J gene TRBJ1-1; D is possibly TRBD1 (5 bases). Between the trimmed V and J ends, which lost 5 bases and 10 bases, there was a span of 14 bases. Germline CDR1 and CDR2: SEHNR and FQNEAQ (reference sequence). The CDR3 loop spans 12 amino acids. The DNA for the CDR3 is TGTGCCAGCAGCGAAAGGGACGGCGGAGCTTTCTTT. The encoded protein is CASSERDGGAFF.

The chain carries TRBV7-9 and TRBJ2-7; no reliable D call. The CDR3 spans 12 residues. The V gene lost 5 bases and the J gene lost 3 bases, with 8 bases spanning the gap. Germline-derived CDR1 and CDR2 are SEHNR and FQNEAQ (reference sequence). The CDR3 nucleotides are TGTGCCAGCAGCCCCCAAATCTACGAGCAGTACTTC. This translates into CASSPQIYEQYF. The variable domain in full, with the rest retrieved from reference TRBV7-9 and TRBJ2-7, is DTGVSQNPRHKITKRGQNVTFRCDPISEHNRLYWYRQTLGQGPEFLTYFQNEAQLEKSRLLSDRFSAERPKGSFSTLEIQRTEQGDSAMYLCASSPQIYEQYFGPGTRLTVT.

This clone has more than one count but fewer than ten. The CDR3 DNA reads TGTGCCAGTAGTATCTTGGAGTCAACAGATACGCAGTATTTT. It is translated as CASSILESTDTQYF. The chain uses TRBV19 and TRBJ2-3, with D hard to call. This CDR3 is 14 amino acids long. Germline V gene data show CDR1 as LNHDA and CDR2 as SQIVND (reference sequence). V was cut by 3 bases and J by 3 bases, with 10 bases left in between.

V and J are TRBV6-1 and TRBJ1-5; D unclear. Germline V CDR1 and CDR2: MNHNS, SASEGT. The CDR3 is 17 amino acids. V gave up 3 bases and J gave up 0 bases, with 15 bases separating them. The CDR3 reads CASSDLGHKYSNQPQHF. CDR3 sequence (DNA): TGTGCCAGCAGTGATTTGGGTCATAAATATAGCAATCAGCCCCAGCATTTT.

The sample holds one count of this clone. The CDR3 DNA reads TGCGCCAGCAGCCAAGCCGGGACAGTTCTTGGCTACACCTTC. Residues: CASSQAGTVLGYTF. The J gene is TRBJ1-2, the V gene TRBV4-3, with 7 bases aligning to TRBD1. Germline V gives CDR1 LGHNA, CDR2 YSLEER. The CDR3 runs 14 residues. J gave up 7 bases and V 1 base, and 6 bases lay outside the gene matches.

The chain recombines TRBV2 with TRBJ1-1; no definite D call. The V end lost 1 base, the J end lost 7 bases, and 1 base lay between the germline ends. The CDR3 is made up of 10 amino acids. Per germline, CDR1 SNHLY and CDR2 FYNNEI. DNA of the CDR3: TGTGCCAGCAGTGAAGGTGAAGCTTTCTTT. Translated: CASSEGEAFF.

The chain is built from TRBV4-2 and TRBJ1-2; the match to TRBD1 covers 7 bases. The V gene's germline CDR1 is LGHNA and CDR2 YNFKEQ. This CDR3 comprises 13 residues. V shed 6 bases and J 7 bases; nucleotides not matched to a gene: 8. CDR3 region: CASSSRQGSGYTF. The CDR3 DNA reads TGTGCCAGCAGTTCTAGACAGGGCTCTGGCTACACCTTC.

The V and J genes are TRBV28 and TRBJ1-2; D remains ambiguous. The CDR3 spans 12 residues. The V gene lost 6 bases and the J gene lost 6 bases, with 11 bases spanning the gap. Germline-derived CDR1 and CDR2 are MDHEN and SYDVKM. The CDR3 here is CASRDLLNGYTF. The CDR3 region has the DNA TGTGCCAGCAGGGATTTACTGAATGGCTACACCTTC.

The chain recombines TRBV6-1 with TRBJ2-1; D remains ambiguous. V dropped 2 bases and J dropped 4 bases, with 6 bases sitting between them. This CDR3 is 13 amino acids long. Germline lookup yields CDR1 MNHNS and CDR2 SASEGT. In nucleotides, the CDR3 is TGTGCCAGCAGTGAATTTCTGTACAATGAGCAGTTCTTC. Its protein product is CASSEFLYNEQFF.

CDR3 coding DNA: TGTGCCAGCAGCAGGGACGGAGATTGGGGAGGCTACACCTTC. It yields the protein CASSRDGDWGGYTF. This rearrangement joins TRBV6-1 to TRBJ1-2, with D possibly TRBD1 on 5 matching bases. From germline, CDR1 is MNHNS and CDR2 SASEGT. V was cut by 6 bases and J by 8 bases, with 19 bases left in between. The CDR3 is made up of 14 amino acids.

The V and J genes are TRBV11-2 and TRBJ2-1, with 11 nucleotides matching TRBD2. Germline trimming cut 6 bases from V and 7 bases from J; bases unmatched to any gene: 8. CDR3 length equals 15 residues. The germline V gene encodes CDR1 SGHAT and CDR2 FQNNGV. Here the CDR3 DNA reads TGTGCCAGCAGTCCGGGACTAGCGGTAGTTAATGAGCAGTTCTTC. Translation: CASSPGLAVVNEQFF.